Listed here is a single T cell receptor (beta chain). The data belong to a study of control samples from healthy donors and cancer patients. The CDR3 sequence is 14 residues long. Germline CDR1 and CDR2: SGHTS and YDEGEE. V was cut by 2 bases and J by 0 bases, with 6 bases left in between. The method was immunoSEQ multiplex PCR; TCRdb's version includes in-frame clones alone and lacks a portion of them. This table holds approximately 150,000 clones, about 90% found once. The rearrangement links TRBV5-8 to TRBJ1-5, with unresolved D. The sample was PBMCs. The TCR comes from a man aged 45-65 years with head and neck cancer. The CDR3 DNA reads as TGTGCCAGCAGCTTTTATATTAGCAATCAGCCCCAGCATTTT. Protein: CASSFYISNQPQHF.